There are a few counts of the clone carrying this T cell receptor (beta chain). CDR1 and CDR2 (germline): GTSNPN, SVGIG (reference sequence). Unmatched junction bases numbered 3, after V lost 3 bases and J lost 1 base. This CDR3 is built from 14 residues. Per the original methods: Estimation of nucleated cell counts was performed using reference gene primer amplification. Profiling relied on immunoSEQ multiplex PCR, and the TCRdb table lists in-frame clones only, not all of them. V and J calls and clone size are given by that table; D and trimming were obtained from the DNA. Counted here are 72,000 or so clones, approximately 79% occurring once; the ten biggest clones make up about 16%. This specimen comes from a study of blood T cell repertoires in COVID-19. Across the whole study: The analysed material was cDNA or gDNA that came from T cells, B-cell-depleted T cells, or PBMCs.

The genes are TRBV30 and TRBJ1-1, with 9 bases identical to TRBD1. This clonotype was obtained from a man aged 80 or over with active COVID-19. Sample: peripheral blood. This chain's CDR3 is CAWRGTGRNTEAFF. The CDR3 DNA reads TGTGCCTGGAGGGGGACAGGGAGGAACACTGAAGCTTTCTTT.